The clone carrying this T cell receptor beta chain came up a few times. Regions amplified from RNA transcripts were the TCR beta CDR3 regions. The study used the HTBI primer set for a first-round RT-PCR of the TCR CDR3. TCRdb used MiXCR to reprocess the multiplex PCR reads, holding one entry per CDR3 protein. The data hold roughly 290,000 distinct CDR3 sequences, with about a sixth observed a single time. The record originates from a study of T cells in Graves' hyperthyroidism and ophthalmopathy. The CDR3 covers 13 residues. With 1 base removed from V and 5 bases from J, the gap between germline ends came to 8 bases. CDR1 is MGHRA, CDR2 YSYEKL, per germline.

This TCR derives from an older woman with Graves' ophthalmopathy. The chain links TRBV4-1 to TRBJ1-2; D might be TRBD1 (5 bases). Sequenced input: blood. The DNA for the CDR3 is TGCGCCAGCAGCCAAGGACAGACTTATGGCTACACCTTC. Protein sequence: CASSQGQTYGYTF.